The T cell receptor (beta chain) described here comes from a study of T cells in lung cancer brain metastases (dated by TCRdb to about 2018). At the level of the whole study: Of the 20 to 25 patients, approximately 18 had a history of tobacco use, with a median of 40 pack-years. About 90% of the 20 patients received no interval therapy between primary and metastasis resection. The median interval between acquisition of the primary specimen and acquisition of the brain metastasis specimen was 300 to 400 days. The study compared TCR beta CDR3 repertoires between fully resected primary non-small cell lung cancers and paired brain metastases. A cohort of roughly 20 patients was included, from whom 40 specimens were contributed, with one primary lung lesion and one brain metastasis obtained from each patient. The median age of the patients at first diagnosis was over 55 years, and the group included about nine males and 11 to 12 females. DNA integrity number averaged approximately 4.1 in both primary and metastatic specimens, with no significant difference between sites. Results and caveats for the whole study, not just this receptor: Retrieval of the complete infiltrating T cell repertoire may have been prevented by DNA fragmentation in FFPE samples. Effects of preoperative corticosteroids on T cell infiltration in brain metastases could not be controlled. Significantly fewer unique productive clones were found in brain metastases than in paired primaries (median approximately 1,600 versus 4,100). Most clones were specific to a single lesion, and paired lesions overlapped only to a limited degree (mean Morisita index roughly 0.21). A significantly larger repertoire fraction was made up by the ten most abundant clones in brain metastases than in primaries, which was suggestive of clonal expansion.

Patients underwent resection for synchronous oligometastatic disease or delayed recurrence of a solitary brain metastasis. To avoid including cancers other than NSCLC, any patient with a history of multiple malignancies was excluded. Tumor areas were macrodissected from roughly 5 deparaffinized around 9.1 um unstained sections under guidance from marked H&E slides. All specimens were fixed in formalin and embedded in paraffin (FFPE). The AllPrep DNA/RNA FFPE Kit was used for extraction of genomic DNA. About this clone: Its target antigen remains unknown. No quality values exist for individual bases; no much larger clone is one base distant.

At the junction V is shortened by 2 bases and J by 9 bases; bases outside the gene matches: 1. As encoded in the germline V gene, CDR1 is SNHLY while CDR2 is FYNNEI. The CDR3 holds 14 amino acids from the cysteine to the phenylalanine. This entry keeps only the CDR3 DNA: 42 bases, framed from base 1. Between roughly 2 and 5.5 ug genomic DNA was input per sample, with paired samples receiving equal DNA input. TCR beta libraries were constructed in two PCR steps with the immunoSEQ hsTCRbeta Kit, which uses multiplexed V and J gene primers. Pooled libraries with positive and negative controls were sequenced on an Illumina MiSeq using a 100-cycle paired-end protocol. The authors processed their data as follows. The immunoSEQ vendor processed the raw data into normalized, annotated TCR beta repertoire reports. Richness was counted as unique clones by nucleotide sequence, and total richness was extrapolated with the iChao1 and Efron-Thisted estimators. To characterize and compare the paired lesions, the analysis used Pielou's evenness, Simpson's index, the proportional abundance of the top-ten clones, and the Morisita overlap index. In TCRdb, the immuneACCESS table is reduced to in-frame sequences with V and J assigned. These tables do not hold every clone; where another copy was compared, an unresolved V gene accounts for under half, and the others remain unexplained. The DNA was the basis for D and trimming; V, J and clone size are from that table. Counted in this sample were approximately 2,500 clones; less than 95% of them appeared once. The top ten clones comprise about 3.5% of the sample.

The source material was tumor tissue from the primary lung tumor. The cell subset or site label corresponds to: primary lung cancer lesion. The TCR comes from a man in his 70s with non-small cell lung cancer. The sequence joins TRBV2 to TRBJ2-1; 13 central bases correspond to TRBD2. This receptor carries the CDR3 CASSERLAGGEQFF. The nucleotides are TGTGCCAGCAGTGAAAGACTAGCGGGAGGTGAGCAGTTCTTC.